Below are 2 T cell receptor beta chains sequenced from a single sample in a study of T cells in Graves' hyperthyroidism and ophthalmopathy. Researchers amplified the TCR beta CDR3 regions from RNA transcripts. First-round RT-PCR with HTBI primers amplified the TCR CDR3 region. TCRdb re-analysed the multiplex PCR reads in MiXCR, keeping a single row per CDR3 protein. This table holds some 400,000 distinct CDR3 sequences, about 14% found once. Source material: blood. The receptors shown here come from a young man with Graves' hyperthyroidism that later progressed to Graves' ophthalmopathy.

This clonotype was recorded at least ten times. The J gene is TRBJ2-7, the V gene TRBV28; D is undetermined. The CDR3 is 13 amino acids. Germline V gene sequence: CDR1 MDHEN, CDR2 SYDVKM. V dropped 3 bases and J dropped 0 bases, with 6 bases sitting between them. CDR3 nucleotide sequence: TGTGCCAGCAGTTTCCGGATCTCCTACGAGCAGTACTTC. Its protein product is CASSFRISYEQYF.

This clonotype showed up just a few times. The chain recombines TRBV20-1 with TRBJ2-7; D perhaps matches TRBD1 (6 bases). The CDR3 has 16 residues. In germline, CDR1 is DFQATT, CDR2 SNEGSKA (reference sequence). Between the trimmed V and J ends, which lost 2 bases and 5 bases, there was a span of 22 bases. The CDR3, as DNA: TGCAGTGCTAGACGTGAAACAGGGTTCGTTCCGGACGAGCAGTACTTC. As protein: CSARRETGFVPDEQYF.